This record covers a single T cell receptor (beta chain). The antigen this receptor binds is unknown. No base qualities exist here, and no much larger clone lies one base off it. The library came from the immunoSEQ multiplex PCR assay. The multiplex PCR relied on a mix of 60 forward primers for TCR Vbeta segments and 13 reverse primers for TCR Jbeta segments. Amplification of the CDR3 region of rearranged TCR beta genes was performed with a multiplex PCR assay on genomic DNA. Amplified TCR beta libraries were sequenced as 87-base-pair reads on the Illumina HiSeq System. Concerning the study's data processing: A later analysis tallied around 87 million unique TCR beta chains across the 666 repertoires, and about 12 million of those chains were shared by two or more donors. To remove PCR and sequencing errors, raw reads were error-corrected and collapsed into unique sequences using a nearest-neighbor algorithm that merged closely related sequences. Alignment of CDR3 sequences to IMGT reference sequences was used to assign V, D and J gene segments. For a sequence to be retained, a match of at least six nucleotides to both a V gene segment and a J gene segment was required. Rearrangements were called productive when the CDR3 lacked stop codons and stayed in frame with V and J; all others were non-productive. Following IMGT convention, CDR3 was defined as the stretch from the second conserved V-encoded cysteine up to the conserved J-encoded phenylalanine. In an earlier analysis of approximately 500 of the donors, sequences lacking an unambiguous match to a single V gene segment were excluded. In an earlier analysis of about 590 of the donors, a V segment was called functional when productive rearrangements were above 56.7%, and segregating when the standard deviation between donors exceeded 5%. A statistical classification framework was built for diagnosing cytomegalovirus status from the catalog of TCR beta chain sequences. A later analysis assigned V and J genes by comparing TCR nucleotide sequences with IMGT/GENE-DB human TR gene sequences. In a later analysis, CDR3 sequences and most-parsimonious VDJ recombination scenarios were assigned using the TCRdist pipeline. In a later analysis, every TCR beta chain was defined by the combination of its CDR3 amino acid sequence and its V-gene family, and reads without a unique V-gene family were dropped. As a way to deal with suspected cross-contamination and a sequencing artifact, a later analysis dropped roughly 600 nucleotide sequences that were highly shared and had low generation probability. A later analysis calculated a clonal expansion index for each public chain from normalized within-repertoire ranks of inferred template counts. In a later analysis, generation probabilities were computed with a VDJ recombination model fitted to out-of-frame rearrangements, and the resulting probabilities were checked against IGoR. In a later analysis, TCR-TCR, TCR-HLA and TCR-CMV co-occurrence was scored with hypergeometric tests, and a repertoire-size bias correction was applied to TCR pairs. A later analysis estimated false discovery rates by permuting HLA or CMV assignments 20 times. In a later analysis, co-occurring TCRs were grouped with DBSCAN, and TCRdist sequence similarity was added when clustering was performed within HLA-allele-positive subsets. Repertoires with fewer than 30,000 or more than 120,000 public chains, plus five repertoires with anomalous nucleotide sharing, were excluded from co-occurrence clustering. TCRdb re-hosts the immuneACCESS table, in-frame sequences only. Its copies lack some clones; in the studies checked, an unresolved V gene accounts for under half of them, and the cause for the rest is not known. That table is the source of V, J and clone size, and D and trimming were worked out from the DNA. Present in this sample are roughly 140,000 clones, around 65% of which were seen just once. Jointly, the top ten make up about 2.9% of the sample.

In total, 600 or so healthy bone marrow donors made up the cohort. Cohort members were all nominally healthy when sampled, although unrecorded immune exposures were likely present. The donor was CMV seropositive and belonged to the group of some 290 seropositive cohort members. Each donor provided a peripheral blood sample, and peripheral blood mononuclear cells were used for TCR beta sequencing. The Qiagen DNeasy Blood Extraction Kit was used to extract genomic DNA from the blood cell samples. These data originate in a study of cytomegalovirus exposure and HLA in healthy donors (dated 2017 in TCRdb). In the study overall: An earlier analysis of about 530 of the donors reported about 300 Gb of sequence data and approximately 120 million unique TCR beta sequences obtained from some 200 million T cells. A later analysis re-analyzed previously published TCR beta repertoires from approximately 700 donors and added high-resolution HLA genotyping to study TCR occurrence patterns. The study profiled the T cell repertoires of around 700 subjects by immunosequencing and related them to cytomegalovirus serostatus. An earlier analysis of approximately 580 of the donors used high-throughput TCR beta sequencing to judge whether each TCR beta V gene segment behaved as functional or pseudogenic. The study was designed to test whether signatures of past pathogen exposure could be identified by cataloging public T cell receptors. Rather than using new phenotypic data, the later analysis identified candidate immune exposures from TCR beta sequences and from how often those sequences occurred across donors. The study combined high-throughput TCR immunosequencing, statistical association of individual TCRs with disease status, and machine learning to predict cytomegalovirus infection status. Every discovery cohort repertoire had been produced on one sequencing platform. Typing coverage differed by locus: A, B, C, DRB1 and DQB1 were typed in roughly 620-630 donors, DQA1 in about 510, DPA1 in around 600, and DPB1 in 450 to 480. About 5 DR-DQ haplotypes were handled as single units for association and clustering, since linkage in the cohort was strong. Alongside the repertoire data, information on donor age, sex, ethnicity and CMV serostatus was compiled. On average, roughly 240,000 unique TCR beta nucleotide sequences were sequenced per donor among about 400 genotyped donors of the cohort, with around 19% of those sequences being non-productive. Around 320 gigabases of sequencing data and tens of millions of unique TCR sequences were included in an early release covering over 600 HLA-typed donors. A separate validation cohort of 100 to 150 different subjects was used in addition to the approximately 700-subject first cohort. Among the roughly 380 genotyped donors, around 81% belonged to the genetic ancestry cluster associated with self-reported Caucasian donors. In a later genetic analysis, genome-wide SNP genotypes for about three fifths of the 666 donors were used, and that subset was treated as a discovery cohort. Both class I and class II loci were covered by HLA typing, at four-digit resolution.

From cysteine to phenylalanine, the CDR3 is 17 amino acids long. The read is trimmed to its CDR3 DNA, 51 bases read in frame from base 1. As encoded in the germline V gene, CDR1 is MGHRA while CDR2 is YSYEKL. Unmatched junction bases come to 8, with V trimmed by 4 bases and J by 1 base. Broad study findings and their caveats: This cohort had only TCR beta chains sequenced, and the lack of alpha or paired-chain data limited which features could be detected. CMV serostatus was the only immune exposure information available for the cohort. A further reported finding was that TCR beta sequences accurately predicted the HLA-A and HLA-B alleles for most subjects in the first cohort. Compared with the approximately 710-donor mean, donors in an Asian-associated ancestry cluster had fewer N-insertions in productive TCRs, according to a later genetic analysis. In both the original and validation cohorts, the classifier was reported to diagnose cytomegalovirus status with high specificity and sensitivity. According to the authors, the approach could potentially be generalized to other disease states and immunological phenotypes. In a later analysis, HLA-associated TCR beta chains showed more clonal expansion and lower generation probabilities than non-associated chains that were equally common. In an earlier analysis of approximately 600 of the donors, most TCR beta V segments were observed in productive rearrangements about 90% or about 30% of the time, broadly matching IMGT annotations. The sequencing pipeline was judged likely to have produced a cluster of highly shared sequence variants as a technical artifact. Because counts were too low, roughly 16 rarely observed V segments, including chromosome 9 orphons, were excluded from the earlier analysis of a few hundred of the donors. In the study, some 180 TCR beta chains were listed as associated with cytomegalovirus. Linkage disequilibrium might explain the correlated functional status among segregating V segments, but an unknown experimental factor could not be excluded. When HLA alleles, especially DR and DQ, strongly co-occurred, attributing TCR associations to individual alleles was difficult. Roughly uniform sequencing depth across donors was assumed in presence/absence analyses, although this assumption may not hold. Some IMGT-functional V segments, including TRBV6-2 and TRBV6-3, could not be distinguished by the 87-base-pair reads and were therefore excluded. Specific HLA alleles were associated with 15,000 to 20,000 TCR beta sequences at a false discovery rate of 0.05 in a later analysis. According to a later analysis, most CMV-associated TCR beta chains appeared to be HLA-restricted, and the HLA associations seemed to be driven largely by CMV exposure. An association between a missense DCLRE1C variant and V-gene and J-gene trimming of TCR beta chains was found in a later genetic analysis and replicated in an independent cohort. A later analysis found that TCR association rates varied across HLA loci, with DRB1 alleles showing the most associated TCRs and HLA-C alleles the fewest. HLA typing was unavailable for some donors at each locus, so association tests used only the typed subset. Several of the top co-occurrence clusters appeared to be linked to parvovirus B19, influenza, CMV and Epstein-Barr virus, according to a later analysis. A few of the identified cytomegalovirus-associated TCR beta chains were confirmed in vitro to be specific for cytomegalovirus antigens. Across donors, most TCR sequences were observed very rarely, whereas some public TCRs were present in many individuals.

This clonotype originated in a woman in her 30s in good health and CMV-seropositive. Sequenced material: PBMCs. The sequence links TRBV4-1 to TRBJ2-2; the junction holds 8 bases that match TRBD2. The CDR3 reads as follows: CASSPPSLAGNTGELFF. The nucleotide sequence reads as follows: TGCGCCAGCAGCCCCCCGTCCCTAGCGGGGAACACCGGGGAGCTGTTTTTT.